This is a list of T cell receptor beta chains from one sample in a study of blood T cell repertoires in COVID-19. The data were produced by immunoSEQ multiplex PCR, yet TCRdb's version contains in-frame clones alone and is incomplete. The repertoire holds a few hundred thousand clones, with around 90% as singletons. The sample taken for sequencing was PBMCs or T cells enriched from blood (not recorded which). The origin of the receptors is a woman between 25 and 40 years old who had recovered from COVID-19. Each CDR3 is given with its conserved first and last residue. A D gene is named only where the DNA matches it firmly. Clone size is not always given. Where it is, it says once, few, many or a class for expanded clones.

abundance: -; v_gene: TRBV7-9; d_gene: -; j_gene: TRBJ1-3; CDR3aa: CASSLADGGSSGNTIYF; CDR3nt: TGTGCCAGCAGCTTAGCGGACGGGGGGAGCTCTGGAAACACCATATATTTT
abundance: -; v_gene: TRBV3-1/TRBV3-2; d_gene: -; j_gene: TRBJ1-3; CDR3aa: CASSQGGSGNTIYF; CDR3nt: TGTGCCAGCAGCCAAGGAGGCTCTGGAAACACCATATATTTT
abundance: -; v_gene: TRBV6-2/TRBV6-3; d_gene: TRBD1; j_gene: TRBJ1-1; CDR3aa: CASSYDPDRGLSNTEAFF; CDR3nt: TGTGCCAGCAGTTACGACCCGGACAGGGGGTTATCGAACACTGAAGCTTTCTTT
abundance: once; v_gene: TRBV13; d_gene: -; j_gene: TRBJ2-1; CDR3aa: CASRRVGRSRTQFF; CDR3nt: TGTGCCAGCAGGCGGGTAGGAAGGTCGAGAACGCAGTTCTTC
abundance: -; v_gene: TRBV18; d_gene: -; j_gene: TRBJ1-1; CDR3aa: CASSHTISGNTEAFF; CDR3nt: TGTGCCAGCTCTCATACCATTTCGGGGAACACTGAAGCTTTCTTT
abundance: -; v_gene: TRBV28; d_gene: -; j_gene: TRBJ2-2; CDR3aa: CASRTRDSGELFF; CDR3nt: TGTGCCAGCAGGACACGGGACTCTGGGGAGCTGTTTTTT
abundance: -; v_gene: TRBV19; d_gene: TRBD1; j_gene: TRBJ1-5; CDR3aa: CASRGQGIQPQHF; CDR3nt: TGTGCCAGTAGGGGACAGGGCATACAGCCCCAGCATTTT
abundance: -; v_gene: TRBV27; d_gene: -; j_gene: TRBJ1-5; CDR3aa: CASSFGAGQPQHF; CDR3nt: TGTGCCAGCAGTTTTGGTGCGGGCCAGCCCCAGCATTTT
abundance: -; v_gene: TRBV5-5; d_gene: -; j_gene: TRBJ1-3; CDR3aa: CASSSWGTSGNTIYF; CDR3nt: TGTGCCAGCAGTTCTTGGGGCACCTCTGGAAACACCATATATTTT
abundance: -; v_gene: TRBV19; d_gene: -; j_gene: TRBJ2-7; CDR3aa: CASSIDLGGPYEQYF; CDR3nt: TGTGCCAGTAGTATAGATCTGGGGGGGCCCTACGAGCAGTACTTC
abundance: -; v_gene: TRBV19; d_gene: -; j_gene: TRBJ1-2; CDR3aa: CASSERTGTPFYGYTF; CDR3nt: TGTGCCAGTAGCGAACGAACAGGTACACCTTTCTATGGCTACACCTTC
abundance: -; v_gene: TRBV25-1; d_gene: -; j_gene: TRBJ2-2; CDR3aa: CASSVKLAGELFF; CDR3nt: TGTGCCAGCAGTGTCAAACTAGCCGGGGAGCTGTTTTTT
abundance: -; v_gene: TRBV10-3; d_gene: TRBD1; j_gene: TRBJ1-1; CDR3aa: CAISGDRGRGAFF; CDR3nt: TGTGCCATCAGTGGGGACAGGGGCCGAGGAGCTTTCTTT
abundance: -; v_gene: TRBV12-3/TRBV12-4; d_gene: -; j_gene: TRBJ2-1; CDR3aa: CASSSTGVEQFF; CDR3nt: TGTGCCAGCAGCTCTACCGGGGTTGAGCAGTTCTTC
abundance: -; v_gene: TRBV7-9; d_gene: -; j_gene: TRBJ1-6; CDR3aa: CASSPPGGGGARVSPLHF; CDR3nt: TGTGCCAGCAGCCCCCCAGGAGGGGGGGGAGCTAGGGTGTCACCCCTCCACTTT
abundance: once; v_gene: TRBV2; d_gene: -; j_gene: TRBJ2-2; CDR3aa: CASNRVLQASGELFF; CDR3nt: TGTGCCAGCAACCGGGTCCTTCAAGCATCCGGGGAGCTGTTTTTT
abundance: -; v_gene: TRBV7-9; d_gene: TRBD2; j_gene: TRBJ2-3; CDR3aa: CASSPSSGSTDTQYF; CDR3nt: TGTGCCAGCAGCCCGTCTAGCGGGAGCACAGATACGCAGTATTTT
abundance: -; v_gene: TRBV20-1; d_gene: -; j_gene: TRBJ1-5; CDR3aa: CSASGSRPQHF; CDR3nt: TGCAGTGCTAGCGGGTCCCGGCCCCAGCATTTT
abundance: few; v_gene: TRBV2; d_gene: -; j_gene: TRBJ2-1; CDR3aa: CASTAALSYNEQFF; CDR3nt: TGTGCCAGCACGGCAGCGTTATCCTACAATGAGCAGTTCTTC
abundance: -; v_gene: TRBV27; d_gene: -; j_gene: TRBJ1-2; CDR3aa: CASSMTETYGYTF; CDR3nt: TGTGCCAGCAGCATGACAGAGACTTATGGCTACACCTTC
abundance: once; v_gene: TRBV5-1; d_gene: TRBD1; j_gene: TRBJ1-2; CDR3aa: CASSFTGTGSSYTF; CDR3nt: TGCGCCAGCAGCTTTACCGGGACAGGCTCGAGCTACACCTTC
abundance: -; v_gene: TRBV20-1; d_gene: -; j_gene: TRBJ2-2; CDR3aa: CSAEDTGELFF; CDR3nt: TGCAGTGCTGAGGACACCGGGGAGCTGTTTTTT
abundance: -; v_gene: TRBV5-1; d_gene: -; j_gene: TRBJ1-3; CDR3aa: CASSLRGSGNTIYF; CDR3nt: TGCGCCAGCAGCTTGAGGGGCTCTGGAAACACCATATATTTT
abundance: -; v_gene: TRBV2; d_gene: -; j_gene: TRBJ1-2; CDR3aa: CASSEEGYGYTF; CDR3nt: TGTGCCAGCAGTGAAGAGGGGTATGGCTACACCTTC
abundance: -; v_gene: TRBV5-1; d_gene: -; j_gene: TRBJ1-3; CDR3aa: CASSFDTPDSGNTIYF; CDR3nt: TGCGCCAGCAGCTTCGATACCCCGGACTCGGGAAACACCATATATTTT
abundance: -; v_gene: TRBV7-7; d_gene: TRBD2; j_gene: TRBJ2-3; CDR3aa: CASSLAGTSTDTQYF; CDR3nt: TGTGCTAGCAGCTTAGCGGGGACAAGCACAGATACGCAGTATTTT
abundance: -; v_gene: TRBV28; d_gene: -; j_gene: TRBJ1-5; CDR3aa: CASSELNQPQHF; CDR3nt: TGTGCCAGCAGTGAGCTCAATCAGCCCCAGCATTTT
abundance: -; v_gene: TRBV7-9; d_gene: TRBD2; j_gene: TRBJ2-5; CDR3aa: CASSLWEGETQYF; CDR3nt: TGTGCCAGCAGCCTCTGGGAGGGAGAGACCCAGTACTTC
abundance: -; v_gene: TRBV5-1; d_gene: TRBD2; j_gene: TRBJ2-1; CDR3aa: CASSLLGGGAGYNEQFF; CDR3nt: TGCGCCAGCAGCTTGTTAGGCGGGGGGGCCGGATACAATGAGCAGTTCTTC
abundance: -; v_gene: TRBV29-1; d_gene: TRBD1; j_gene: TRBJ1-1; CDR3aa: CSVSGQETLLNTEAFF; CDR3nt: TGCAGCGTTTCGGGACAGGAAACATTATTGAACACTGAAGCTTTCTTT